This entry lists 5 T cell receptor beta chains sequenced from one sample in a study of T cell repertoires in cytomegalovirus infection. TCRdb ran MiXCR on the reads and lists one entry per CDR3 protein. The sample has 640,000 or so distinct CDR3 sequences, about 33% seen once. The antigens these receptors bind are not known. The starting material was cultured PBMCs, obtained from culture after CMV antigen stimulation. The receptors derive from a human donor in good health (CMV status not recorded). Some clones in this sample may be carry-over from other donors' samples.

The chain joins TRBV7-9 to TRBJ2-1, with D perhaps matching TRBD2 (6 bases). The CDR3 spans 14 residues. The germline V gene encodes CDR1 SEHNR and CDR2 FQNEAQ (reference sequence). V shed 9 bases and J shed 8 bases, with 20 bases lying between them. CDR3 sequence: CASSERVGQDEQFF. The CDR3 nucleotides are TGTGCCAGTTCGGAGCGGGTGGGTCAAGATGAGCAGTTCTTC.

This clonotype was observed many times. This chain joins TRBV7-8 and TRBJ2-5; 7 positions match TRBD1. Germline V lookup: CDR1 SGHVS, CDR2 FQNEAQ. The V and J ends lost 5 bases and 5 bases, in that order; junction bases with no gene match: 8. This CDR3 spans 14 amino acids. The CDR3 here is CASSPLQGTETQYF. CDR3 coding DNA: TGTGCCAGCAGCCCCTTACAGGGGACGGAGACCCAGTACTTC. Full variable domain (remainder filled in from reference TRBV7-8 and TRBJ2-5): GAGVSQSPRYKVAKRGQDVALRCDPISGHVSLFWYQQALGQGPEFLTYFQNEAQLDKSGLPSDRFFAERPEGSVSTLKIQRTQQEDSAVYLCASSPLQGTETQYFGPGTRLLVL.

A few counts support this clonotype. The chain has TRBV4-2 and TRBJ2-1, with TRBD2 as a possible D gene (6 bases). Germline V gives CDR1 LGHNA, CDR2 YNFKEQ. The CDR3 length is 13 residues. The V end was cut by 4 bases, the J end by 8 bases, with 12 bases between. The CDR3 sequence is CASSPRAGDEQFF. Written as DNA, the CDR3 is TGTGCCAGCAGCCCAAGAGCGGGCGATGAGCAGTTCTTC.

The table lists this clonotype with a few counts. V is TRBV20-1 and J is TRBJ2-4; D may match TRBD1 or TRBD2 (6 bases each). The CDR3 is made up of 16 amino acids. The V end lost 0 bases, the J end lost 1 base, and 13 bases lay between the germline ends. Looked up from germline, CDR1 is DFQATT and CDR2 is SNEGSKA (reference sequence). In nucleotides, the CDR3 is TGCAGTGCTAGAGATCGGGGGCGAACTGCCAAAAACATTCAGTACTTC. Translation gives CSARDRGRTAKNIQYF.

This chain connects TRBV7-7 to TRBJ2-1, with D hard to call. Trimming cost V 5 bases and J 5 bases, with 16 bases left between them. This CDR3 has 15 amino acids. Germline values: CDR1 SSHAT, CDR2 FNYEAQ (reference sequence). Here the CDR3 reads CASSPTGPFDNEQFF. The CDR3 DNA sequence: TGTGCCAGCAGCCCCACCGGGCCTTTTGACAATGAGCAGTTCTTC.